This T cell receptor beta chain is from a study of OX40 agonist ivuxolimab in advanced cancers. Study details: A diagnosis of hepatocellular carcinoma, melanoma, renal cell or head and neck cancer was present in dose-escalation patients. General study findings and limits: Relative to CD4+, CD8+ T cells held more expanded clones on average.

The germline V and J ends were trimmed by 3 bases and 0 bases, with 6 bases remaining between them. The length of the CDR3 is 13 residues. Germline CDR1 and CDR2: LNHNV and YYDKDF (reference sequence). Worth noting for this clone: Its matching antigen is unknown.

Produced via immunoSEQ multiplex PCR; TCRdb's table is partial and in-frame only. The sample lists 50,000 to 60,000 clones, 70% to 85% seen once, with more than 1.1% in the top ten. The gene calls are TRBV15 and TRBJ2-7, with unresolved D. This receptor was identified in an adult with an advanced solid tumor such as melanoma, head and neck, liver or kidney cancer. The sequences come from CD4+ or CD8+ T cells sorted from blood, collected in a trial of the OX40 agonist ivuxolimab. The CDR3 is CATSREYSYEQYF. The CDR3 nucleotides are TGTGCCACCAGCAGGGAATACTCCTACGAGCAGTACTTC.